Listed below are T cell receptor beta chains from one sample, sequenced in a study of T cells in Graves' hyperthyroidism and ophthalmopathy. MiXCR, applied by TCRdb to the multiplex PCR reads, yields one record per CDR3 protein. The table has a few hundred thousand distinct CDR3 sequences, approximately 14% seen once. Sequenced sample: blood. The receptors stem from a woman aged 18 to 35 with Graves' hyperthyroidism. Both conserved end residues are part of each CDR3. A D gene is named only where the DNA matches it firmly. Rows give clone size only sometimes, using once, few, many, or a class for an expanded clone.

CATSRENKGKQYF,TGTGCCACAAGTCGGGAGAACAAGGGGAAGCAGTACTTC,TRBJ2-7,TRBV19,few,.
CASSLDPPSGNVGTDTQYF,TGTGCCAGCAGCTTAGATCCCCCTAGCGGGAACGTTGGGACAGATACGCAGTATTTT,TRBJ2-3,TRBV11-2,many,TRBD2
CASSLSRSYEQYF,TGTGCCAGCAGCTTATCCCGTTCGTACGAGCAGTACTTC,TRBJ2-7,TRBV27,few,.
CASSGGFSEQYF,TGCGCCAGCAGCGGGGGTTTCAGCGAGCAGTACTTC,TRBJ2-7,TRBV5-1,.,.
CASSLQGGSTDTQYF,TGTGCCAGCAGCCTTCAAGGGGGGAGCACAGATACGCAGTATTTT,TRBJ2-3,TRBV7-9,many,.
CASSLGTSVRAEQYF,TGTGCCAGCAGTTTAGGTACTAGCGTTCGAGCCGAGCAGTACTTC,TRBJ2-7,TRBV12-3/TRBV12-4,many,TRBD2
CASSGQGRGNYGYTF,TGTGCCAGCTCGGGACAGGGCCGGGGCAACTATGGCTACACCTTC,TRBJ1-2,TRBV18,many,TRBD1
CSVEGGGVGTQYF,TGCAGCGTTGAAGGCGGCGGGGTGGGGACGCAGTATTTT,TRBJ2-3,TRBV29-1,many,.
CASSLAGSKDEQFF,TGTGCCAGCAGCTTAGCGGGGTCTAAGGATGAGCAGTTCTTC,TRBJ2-1,TRBV7-2,many,.
CASRTTGPYNEQFF,TGTGCCAGCAGAACCACAGGGCCATACAATGAGCAGTTCTTC,TRBJ2-1,TRBV25-1,few,.
CSAESSRSPTEAFF,TGCAGTGCCGAATCTTCGCGTAGCCCCACTGAAGCTTTCTTT,TRBJ1-1,TRBV20-1,few,.
CASITSGRNTEAFF,TGTGCCAGCATCACCTCTGGCAGGAACACTGAAGCTTTCTTT,TRBJ1-1,TRBV28,many,.
CASSIEGSKNIQYF,TGTGCCAGTAGTATAGAAGGTAGCAAAAACATTCAGTACTTC,TRBJ2-4,TRBV19,.,.
CSAADPGTSSYEQYF,TGCAGTGCCGCAGATCCCGGGACTAGCTCCTACGAGCAGTACTTC,TRBJ2-7,TRBV20-1,.,TRBD2
CASSARGSQETQYF,TGTGCCAGCAGCGCCAGGGGCAGCCAAGAGACCCAGTACTTC,TRBJ2-5,TRBV5-4,few,.
CASSPPSQGEGQYF,TGTGCCAGCTCACCACCGAGCCAAGGGGAGGGGCAGTATTTT,TRBJ2-3,TRBV18,.,TRBD2
CASSLEGWRGEQYF,TGTGCCAGCAGCTTAGAGGGTTGGAGGGGCGAGCAGTACTTC,TRBJ2-7,TRBV7-3,few,.
CASRGLAGAADTQYF,TGTGCCAGCAGAGGACTAGCGGGAGCGGCAGATACGCAGTATTTT,TRBJ2-3,TRBV27,many,TRBD2
CASSLVVGDADTQYF,TGTGCCAGCAGCTTAGTGGTGGGAGATGCAGATACGCAGTATTTT,TRBJ2-3,TRBV11-2,many,.
CASSLIRSGIGTGELFF,TGTGCCAGCAGCTTAATCCGGAGCGGGATTGGCACCGGGGAGCTGTTTTTT,TRBJ2-2,TRBV11-2,.,TRBD2
CASRVEGAVNTGELFF,TGTGCCAGCAGAGTGGAGGGGGCAGTGAACACCGGGGAGCTGTTTTTT,TRBJ2-2,TRBV2,.,.
CASNLAGPGGAFF,TGTGCCAGCAACCTCGCCGGGCCAGGCGGGGCTTTCTTT,TRBJ1-1,TRBV11-2,many,.
CATSDRTGGSTDTQYF,TGTGCCACCAGTGATCGGACAGGGGGGTCCACAGATACGCAGTATTTT,TRBJ2-3,TRBV24-1,few,TRBD1
CASSSRTLSSGNTIYF,TGTGCCAGCAGTTCCAGGACACTCAGCTCTGGAAACACCATATATTTT,TRBJ1-3,TRBV6-5,.,.
CASSPGTGDSPLHF,TGTGCCAGCAGCCCCGGGACAGGGGATTCACCCCTCCACTTT,TRBJ1-6,TRBV11-2,many,TRBD1
CASSISRVSFQPQHF,TGTGCCAGCAGCATCTCCAGGGTTTCGTTCCAGCCCCAGCATTTT,TRBJ1-5,TRBV28,many,.
CASTTTSGSFEQYF,TGTGCCAGCACCACGACTAGCGGGAGTTTCGAGCAGTACTTC,TRBJ2-7,TRBV6-2/TRBV6-3,many,TRBD2
CASSEDRGAYGYTF,TGTGCCAGCAGTGAAGACAGGGGAGCCTATGGCTACACCTTC,TRBJ1-2,TRBV2,.,TRBD1
CASSKGTDYGYTF,TGTGCCAGCAGCAAGGGGACGGACTATGGCTACACCTTC,TRBJ1-2,TRBV9,.,.
CASSYRPGQGLISGANVLTF,TGTGCCAGCAGTTACCGACCGGGACAGGGGCTAATTTCTGGGGCCAACGTCCTGACTTTC,TRBJ2-6,TRBV6-5,few,TRBD1
CTSSEKMPYGYTF,TGTACCAGCAGCGAAAAAATGCCCTATGGCTACACCTTC,TRBJ1-2,TRBV6-9,.,.
CASSVATANSPLHF,TGTGCCAGCAGCGTAGCTACAGCTAATTCACCCCTCCACTTT,TRBJ1-6,TRBV9,many,.
CASSYLPGDEPYEQYF,TGTGCCAGCAGTTACCTGCCGGGGGACGAGCCCTACGAGCAGTACTTC,TRBJ2-7,TRBV6-2/TRBV6-3,few,.
CASSYPQQGVSYEQYF,TGTGCCAGCAGTTACCCCCAGCAGGGAGTATCCTACGAGCAGTACTTC,TRBJ2-7,TRBV6-2/TRBV6-3,many,.
CSAITGGYTF,TGCAGTGCTATTACGGGAGGCTACACCTTC,TRBJ1-2,TRBV20-1,many,.
CASSPETDYGYTF,TGTGCCAGCTCACCGGAGACGGACTATGGCTACACCTTC,TRBJ1-2,TRBV18,many,.
CSARPGQPNTEAFF,TGCAGTGCTAGACCGGGACAGCCGAACACTGAAGCTTTCTTT,TRBJ1-1,TRBV20-1,once,TRBD1